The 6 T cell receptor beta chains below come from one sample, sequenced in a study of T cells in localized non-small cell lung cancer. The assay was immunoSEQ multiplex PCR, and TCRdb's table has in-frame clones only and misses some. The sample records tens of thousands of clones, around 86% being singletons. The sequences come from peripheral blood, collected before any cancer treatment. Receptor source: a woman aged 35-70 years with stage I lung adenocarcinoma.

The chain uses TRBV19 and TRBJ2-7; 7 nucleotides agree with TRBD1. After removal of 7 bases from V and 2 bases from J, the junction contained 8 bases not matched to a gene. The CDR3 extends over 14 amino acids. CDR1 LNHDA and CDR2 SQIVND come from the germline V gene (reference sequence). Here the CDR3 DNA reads TGTGCCAGTAAACAAGGGCAGGGGGCCTACGAGCAGTACTTC. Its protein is CASKQGQGAYEQYF.

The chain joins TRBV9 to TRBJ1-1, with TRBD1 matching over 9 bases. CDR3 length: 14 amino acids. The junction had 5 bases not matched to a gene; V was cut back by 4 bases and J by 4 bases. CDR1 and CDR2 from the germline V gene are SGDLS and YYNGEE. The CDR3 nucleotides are TGTGCCAGCAGCCTGACAGGGGGGAGCACTGAAGCTTTCTTT. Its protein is CASSLTGGSTEAFF. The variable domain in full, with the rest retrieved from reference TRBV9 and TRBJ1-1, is DSGVTQTPKHLITATGQRVTLRCSPRSGDLSVYWYQQSLDQGLQFLIQYYNGEERAKGNILERFSAQQFPDLHSELNLSSLELGDSALYFCASSLTGGSTEAFFGQGTRLTVV.

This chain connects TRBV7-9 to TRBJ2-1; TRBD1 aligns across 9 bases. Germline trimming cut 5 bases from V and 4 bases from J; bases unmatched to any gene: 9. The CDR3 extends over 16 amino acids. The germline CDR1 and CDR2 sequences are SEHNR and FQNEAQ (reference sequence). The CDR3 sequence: CASSIEAGTGYNEQFF. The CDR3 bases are TGTGCCAGCAGCATAGAGGCCGGGACAGGGTACAATGAGCAGTTCTTC.

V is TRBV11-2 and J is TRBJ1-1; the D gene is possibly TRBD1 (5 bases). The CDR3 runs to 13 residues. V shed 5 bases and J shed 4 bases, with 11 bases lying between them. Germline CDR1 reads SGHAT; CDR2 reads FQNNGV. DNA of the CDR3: TGTGCCAGCAGCCTTGGGACCCTCACTGAAGCTTTCTTT. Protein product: CASSLGTLTEAFF.

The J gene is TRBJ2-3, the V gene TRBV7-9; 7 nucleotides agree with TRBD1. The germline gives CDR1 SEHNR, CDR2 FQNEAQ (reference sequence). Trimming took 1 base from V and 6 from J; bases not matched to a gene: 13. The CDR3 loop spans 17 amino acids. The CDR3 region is CASSLVREQGSRDTQYF. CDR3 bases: TGTGCCAGCAGCTTAGTACGGGAACAGGGGAGTCGGGATACGCAGTATTTT.

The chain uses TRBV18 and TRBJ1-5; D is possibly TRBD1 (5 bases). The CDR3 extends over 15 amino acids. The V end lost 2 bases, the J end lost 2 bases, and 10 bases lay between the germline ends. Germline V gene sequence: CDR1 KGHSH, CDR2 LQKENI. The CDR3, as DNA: TGTGCCAGCTCACCAGCAGGGTCTGGCAATCAGCCCCAGCATTTT. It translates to CASSPAGSGNQPQHF. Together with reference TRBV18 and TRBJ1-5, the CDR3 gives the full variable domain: NAGVMQNPRHLVRRRGQEARLRCSPMKGHSHVYWYRQLPEEGLKFMVYLQKENIIDESGMPKERFSAEFPKEGPSILRIQQVVRGDSAAYFCASSPAGSGNQPQHFGDGTRLSIL.